One and the same sample provided the 20 T cell receptor beta chains below, sequenced in a study of T cell changes during pregnancy in multiple sclerosis. This table comes from immunoSEQ multiplex PCR, and its TCRdb copy is limited to in-frame clones, with some not included. The sample has some 100,000 clones, 85% to 95% seen once. The sequences come from peripheral blood, collected before pregnancy. These receptors came from a female donor with multiple sclerosis, enrolled in a pregnancy study.

The chain joins TRBV28 to TRBJ2-2, with a weak D call TRBD2 (5 bases). V lost 6 bases to trimming and J lost 6 bases, with 11 bases between them. The CDR3 has 13 residues. Germline loops: CDR1 MDHEN, CDR2 SYDVKM. This CDR3 is CASSGGNAGELFF. Here the CDR3 DNA reads TGTGCCAGCAGCGGAGGTAATGCCGGGGAGCTGTTTTTT.

The table lists this clone with a count of one. The chain is built from TRBV9 and TRBJ2-7, with 13 nucleotides matching TRBD2. This CDR3 is 16 amino acids long. Germline V gives CDR1 SGDLS, CDR2 YYNGEE. Germline trimming cut 0 bases from V and 4 bases from J; bases unmatched to any gene: 4. CDR3 region: CASSVGGLAGAYEQYF. CDR3 nucleotide sequence: TGTGCCAGCAGCGTAGGTGGACTAGCGGGAGCTTACGAGCAGTACTTC.

The chain employs TRBV6-6 and TRBJ2-5; D gene uncertain. Germline V lookup: CDR1 MNHNY, CDR2 SVGAGI (reference sequence). The CDR3 is 14 residues long. V lost 2 bases and J 3 bases, leaving 10 bases between the germline ends. The DNA of the CDR3 is TGTGCCAGCAGTTACGGTCTAACCAAAGAGACCCAGTACTTC. This sequence encodes CASSYGLTKETQYF.

This chain links TRBV7-6 with TRBJ2-7; D may be TRBD1 (6 bases). This CDR3 has 14 amino acids. The V gene's germline CDR1 is SGHVS and CDR2 FNYEAQ. V lost 5 bases, J lost 3 bases, and 14 bases lay in between. The CDR3 is CASSQRTANYEQYF. Written as DNA, the CDR3 is TGTGCCAGCAGCCAAAGGACAGCAAACTACGAGCAGTACTTC.

The chain is built from TRBV10-2 and TRBJ2-1; the D is unclear. The CDR3 is 15 amino acids. CDR1 and CDR2 (germline): WSHSY, SAAADI. Trimming took off 0 bases at V and 3 bases at J, with 9 bases between the two ends. In DNA, the CDR3 is TGCGCCAGCAGTGAGTCGACTCGGTACTACAATGAGCAGTTCTTC. Protein sequence: CASSESTRYYNEQFF.

The chain couples TRBV6-1 to TRBJ2-7; 8 nucleotides line up with TRBD1. V was pared by 7 bases and J by 3 bases, with 5 bases of the junction left unmatched. The germline V gene encodes CDR1 MNHNS and CDR2 SASEGT. CDR3 length: 13 amino acids. CDR3 region: CASTGQGHYEQYF. CDR3 coding DNA: TGTGCCAGCACAGGACAGGGACACTACGAGCAGTACTTC.

The chain recombines TRBV5-4 with TRBJ1-2, with 8 bases that match TRBD1. Germline values: CDR1 SGHNT, CDR2 YYREEE (reference sequence). The junction had 1 base not matched to a gene; V was cut back by 3 bases and J by 3 bases. The CDR3 consists of 13 residues. The CDR3 DNA is TGTGCCAGCAGCTCGACAGGGGACTATGGCTACACCTTC. Amino acids: CASSSTGDYGYTF.

This rearrangement joins TRBV5-1 to TRBJ2-3; TRBD2 matches at 7 bases. CDR3 length: 15 residues. Trimming removed 2 bases from V and 2 bases from J; junction bases left unmatched: 5. CDR1 and CDR2 from the germline V gene are SGHRS and YFSETQ. The CDR3, as DNA: TGCGCCAGCAGCTTAGACACTAGCGTCACAGATACGCAGTATTTT. Encoded protein: CASSLDTSVTDTQYF.

This clone has a handful of counts. The V gene is TRBV2, the J gene TRBJ1-1; D possibly corresponds to TRBD1 (6 bases). Trimming removed 6 bases from V and 5 bases from J, with 16 bases in between. The germline CDR1 and CDR2 sequences are SNHLY and FYNNEI. CDR3 length: 14 residues. In nucleotides, the CDR3 is TGTGCCAGCAGGCCAAAACAGGGATCAACTGAAGCTTTCTTT. It specifies CASRPKQGSTEAFF.

The chain has TRBV6-5 and TRBJ1-3, with D possibly matching TRBD1 (6 bases). Trimming took off 6 bases at V and 3 bases at J, with 12 bases between the two ends. Germline lookup yields CDR1 MNHEY and CDR2 SVGAGI. The CDR3 has 14 amino acids. CDR3 nucleotide sequence: TGTGCCAGCAGCTCCGGGACAAGTGGAAACACCATATATTTT. Its translation: CASSSGTSGNTIYF.

This clone was observed a handful of times. The J gene is TRBJ2-5, the V gene TRBV4-3, with 7 bases matching TRBD2. CDR1 and CDR2 from the germline V gene are LGHNA and YSLEER. V dropped 3 bases and J dropped 5; count of bases not matched to a gene: 6. This CDR3 comprises 14 residues. CDR3: CASSQGLTAETQYF. The CDR3 region has the DNA TGCGCCAGCAGCCAGGGACTAACTGCCGAGACCCAGTACTTC.

The V call is TRBV7-8, the J call TRBJ2-1; D possibly corresponds to TRBD2 (6 bases). The V gene lost 5 bases and the J gene lost 10 bases, with 18 bases spanning the gap. This CDR3 has 14 residues. In germline, CDR1 is SGHVS, CDR2 FQNEAQ. CDR3 loop: CASSRWGVGEEQFF. DNA of the CDR3: TGTGCCAGCAGCCGATGGGGGGTGGGTGAGGAGCAGTTCTTC.

This rearrangement joins TRBV28 to TRBJ2-3, with 10 positions matching TRBD1. This CDR3 contains 16 residues. Trimming removed 4 bases from V and 3 bases from J; junction bases left unmatched: 7. Germline CDR1 and CDR2: MDHEN and SYDVKM. The CDR3 DNA reads as TGTGCCAGCAGTTCTCTCCGGGACAGGGGTACAGATACGCAGTATTTT. This codes for CASSSLRDRGTDTQYF.

The CDR3 bases are TGCGCCAGCAGCACCCGTTTAGCGGGACAGCAGTTCTTC. This encodes CASSTRLAGQQFF. The chain uses TRBV5-1 and TRBJ2-1, with 8 bases matching TRBD2. The junction had 8 bases not matched to a gene; V was cut back by 4 bases and J by 11 bases. The CDR3 has 13 amino acids. Germline CDR1 and CDR2: SGHRS and YFSETQ.

The chain uses TRBV19 and TRBJ2-5, with TRBD1 matching 7 bases. Germline lookup yields CDR1 LNHDA and CDR2 SQIVND (reference sequence). J was trimmed by 4 bases and V by 5 bases; bases with no gene match: 4. This CDR3 contains 13 residues. The CDR3 sequence is CASSPNRGETQYF. CDR3 bases: TGTGCCAGTAGTCCAAACAGGGGAGAGACCCAGTACTTC.

The rearrangement links TRBV5-1 to TRBJ1-1; D remains ambiguous. This CDR3 spans 15 amino acids. Germline lookup yields CDR1 SGHRS and CDR2 YFSETQ. V lost 4 bases, J lost 2 bases, and 15 bases lay in between. CDR3 sequence (DNA): TGCGCCAGCAGCATATCAGTCGTTGGCAACACTGAAGCTTTCTTT. This codes for CASSISVVGNTEAFF.

This chain links TRBV2 with TRBJ2-2, with D perhaps TRBD2 (5 bases). CDR3 length equals 13 residues. From germline, CDR1 is SNHLY and CDR2 FYNNEI. Trimming pared 6 bases from V and 5 bases from J, leaving 10 bases between. CDR3 DNA: TGTGCCAGCAGCATACGAGGGACCGGGGAGCTGTTTTTT. Translated, it gives CASSIRGTGELFF.

The rearrangement links TRBV19 to TRBJ2-1; TRBD2 matches 10 bases. CDR3 length equals 16 residues. V lost 3 bases to trimming and J lost 7 bases; unmatched junction nucleotides: 9. CDR1 is LNHDA, CDR2 SQIVND, per germline (reference sequence). CDR3 residues: CASSIGGLLAGNEQFF. CDR3 DNA: TGTGCCAGTAGTATCGGTGGATTACTAGCGGGGAATGAGCAGTTCTTC.

The chain uses TRBV7-9 and TRBJ2-1; D possibly corresponds to TRBD1 (6 bases). Trimming left V 5 bases short and J 2 bases short, with 13 bases between. This CDR3 has 15 amino acids. From germline, CDR1 is SEHNR and CDR2 FQNEAQ (reference sequence). The DNA for the CDR3 is TGTGCCAGCAGCCCTTTGGGGGCCACCTACAATGAGCAGTTCTTC. It is translated as CASSPLGATYNEQFF. Full variable domain (missing parts from reference TRBV7-9 and TRBJ2-1): DTGVSQNPRHKITKRGQNVTFRCDPISEHNRLYWYRQTLGQGPEFLTYFQNEAQLEKSRLLSDRFSAERPKGSFSTLEIQRTEQGDSAMYLCASSPLGATYNEQFFGPGTRLTVL.

The CDR3 reads CASSPRLAGDRNEQFF. CDR3 sequence (DNA): TGTGCCAGCAGCCCTCGACTAGCGGGAGATAGAAATGAGCAGTTCTTC. This sequence joins TRBV7-9 and TRBJ2-1; 12 bases fit TRBD2. The CDR3 totals 16 residues. The junction had 9 bases not matched to a gene; V was cut back by 5 bases and J by 7 bases. The germline V gene encodes CDR1 SEHNR and CDR2 FQNEAQ (reference sequence).